This TCR beta chain was observed in a study of human T cells and chemical hapten exposure. Study findings and constraints: Expanded TCRs clustered into significantly more large CDR3 similarity groups than controls, the analysis revealed. No change in TCRs above 1 in 1000 frequency was produced by DPC sensitization.

This clonotype was found many times. Its target is unknown. Time point denoted: patch test 1, 2 weeks after DPC sensitization. This sample's treatment: therapeutic diphenylcyclopropenone sensitization with weekly scalp DPC. Ahead of applying each patch test, blood was sampled. Alopecia patients, 18 to 70 years old and DPC-suitable, served as donors. V lost 1 base and J lost 3, with 16 bases in between. CDR1 SGHDN and CDR2 FVKESK come from the germline V gene. The CDR3 runs 16 residues. TCRdb called the RACE reads again in MiXCR, with one record for every CDR3 protein. Here the sample spans 45,000 to 60,000 distinct CDR3 sequences, 9% to 9.5% being singletons.

This TCR was recovered from a middle-aged woman with alopecia areata. Some clones in this sample may be carry-over from other donors' samples. V is TRBV14 and J is TRBJ2-7, with D perhaps matching TRBD2 (7 bases). The source material was whole blood, sampled in connection with sensitization to the hapten diphenylcyclopropenone (DPC). The CDR3 loop is CASSQGHRGAHYEQYF. For the CDR3, the DNA is TGTGCCAGCAGCCAAGGGCACCGGGGGGCCCACTACGAGCAGTACTTC.